The clone carrying this T cell receptor beta chain has a handful of counts. Its target is not known. The data were taken from a study of T cells after yellow fever vaccination. Study-wide context: Those fractions that held only low numbers of cells were prepared using the SMART-Seq v4 Ultra Low Input RNA kit. Study observations and caveats: Abundant clonotypes from the bulk population could get into FACS-sorted repertoires as contaminants. Peak timing came faster in the weaker secondary response, day 5 versus 15.

The V end was cut by 3 bases, the J end by 5 bases, with 20 bases between. The CDR3 runs 16 residues. CDR1 SGHRS and CDR2 YFSETQ come from the germline V gene. TCR cDNA, made by 5'RACE template switching, carried an added universal primer site and UMIs. A single record per CDR3 protein comes from TCRdb applying MiXCR to the 5' RACE reads. The sample lists 500,000 to 650,000 distinct CDR3 sequences; about a sixth were seen once. This chain links TRBV5-1 with TRBJ2-5, with TRBD1 as a possible D gene (6 bases). This receptor was obtained from a man aged 18 to 35 who received the YFV17D yellow fever vaccine. This specimen was PBMCs, taken less than 6 days after the first yellow fever vaccination. CDR3 sequence reads: CASSSREQGFDETQYF. The CDR3 nucleotides read TGCGCCAGCAGCTCACGAGAGCAGGGGTTTGATGAGACCCAGTACTTC.